The next 25 T cell receptor beta chains were all read from a single sample in a study of radiotherapy plus CTLA-4 blockade in lung cancer. Profiling relied on immunoSEQ multiplex PCR, and the TCRdb table lists in-frame clones only, not all of them. There are just under 60,000 clones in the sample; about 80% occur only once, and roughly 4% lies in the top ten. The sequencing used peripheral blood, collected from a patient treated with radiotherapy plus ipilimumab. These receptors were obtained from a human donor with non-small cell lung cancer who had a partial response to radiotherapy plus ipilimumab.

The chain joins TRBV27 to TRBJ2-7; no definite D call. CDR1 is MNHEY, CDR2 SMNVEV, per germline (reference sequence). This CDR3 has 12 residues. Between the trimmed V and J ends, which lost 4 bases and 5 bases, there was a span of 9 bases. The CDR3 nucleotides are TGTGCCAGCAGTTCATTGGGCGACGAGCAGTACTTC. It is translated as CASSSLGDEQYF.

This clone was observed a handful of times. V is TRBV28 and J is TRBJ2-7; D not resolved. Germline CDR1 is MDHEN and CDR2 is SYDVKM. The CDR3 contains 10 residues. V lost 4 bases to trimming and J lost 9 bases, with 7 bases between them. In DNA, the CDR3 is TGTGCCAGCAGTTCGTACAGGCAGTACTTC. It specifies CASSSYRQYF.

This clone was seen a few times. The chain uses TRBV18 and TRBJ2-6; D is undetermined. V was cut by 4 bases and J by 2 bases, with 9 bases left in between. The CDR3 covers 15 residues. The germline gives CDR1 KGHSH, CDR2 LQKENI. CDR3: CASSLAGPGANVLTF. CDR3 sequence (DNA): TGTGCCAGCTCACTTGCTGGGCCTGGGGCCAACGTCCTGACTTTC. The full variable domain, rest sourced from reference TRBV18 and TRBJ2-6, is NAGVMQNPRHLVRRRGQEARLRCSPMKGHSHVYWYRQLPEEGLKFMVYLQKENIIDESGMPKERFSAEFPKEGPSILRIQQVVRGDSAAYFCASSLAGPGANVLTFGAGSRLTVL.

The chain uses TRBV14 and TRBJ2-1, with a possible D match to TRBD1 (7 bases). V was shortened by 8 bases and J by 4 bases, with 21 bases between the two germline ends. The CDR3 runs to 16 residues. From germline, CDR1 is SGHDN and CDR2 FVKESK. The CDR3 spells CASGGGRDSQYNEQFF. CDR3 nucleotide sequence: TGTGCCAGCGGAGGGGGACGGGACAGTCAATACAATGAGCAGTTCTTC.

This sequence joins TRBV9 and TRBJ2-3; 8 bases are shared with TRBD2. The germline CDR1 and CDR2 sequences are SGDLS and YYNGEE. This CDR3 spans 16 amino acids. Trimming at V came to 0 bases and at J to 2 bases, leaving 5 bases not matched to a gene. The DNA of the CDR3 is TGTGCCAGCAGCGTAGTGTCGGGGGGGCTCACAGATACGCAGTATTTT. It yields the protein CASSVVSGGLTDTQYF. The whole variable domain, remainder taken from reference TRBV9 and TRBJ2-3, is DSGVTQTPKHLITATGQRVTLRCSPRSGDLSVYWYQQSLDQGLQFLIQYYNGEERAKGNILERFSAQQFPDLHSELNLSSLELGDSALYFCASSVVSGGLTDTQYFGPGTRLTVL.

The table lists this clone with a count of one. The chain is built from TRBV6-1 and TRBJ1-4, with a possible D match to TRBD1 (5 bases). Trimming shortened V by 7 bases and J by 8 bases, and 14 bases separated the two germline ends. Germline V gene data show CDR1 as MNHNS and CDR2 as SASEGT. This CDR3 spans 13 amino acids. CDR3 bases: TGTGCCAGCAAAATTAGGGGAAGGGAAAAACTGTTTTTT. This translates into CASKIRGREKLFF.

V gene TRBV14 combines with J gene TRBJ2-1; D might be TRBD1 (5 bases). The germline CDR1 and CDR2 sequences are SGHDN and FVKESK. The CDR3 is 14 amino acids. V dropped 4 bases and J dropped 2 bases, with 9 bases sitting between them. CDR3 amino acids: CASSLDSTYNEQFF. The CDR3 bases are TGTGCCAGCAGCCTTGACAGTACCTACAATGAGCAGTTCTTC.

J is TRBJ1-5 and V is TRBV6-5; D is perhaps TRBD1 (5 bases). The CDR3 has 15 residues. The ends were cut back, 0 bases at V and 1 base at J, with 7 bases in the middle. Germline V gene sequence: CDR1 MNHEY, CDR2 SVGAGI. The CDR3 region has the DNA TGTGCCAGCAGTTACTCGCCAGGGAGCAATCAGCCCCAGCATTTT. It is translated as CASSYSPGSNQPQHF.

To note about this clone: This same CDR3 is encoded by further DNA sequences in the sample. V is TRBV6-5 and J is TRBJ1-2, with TRBD1 matching 7 bases. V trimming: 0 bases; J trimming: 4 bases; junction bases outside the gene matches: 2. Germline V lookup: CDR1 MNHEY, CDR2 SVGAGI. The CDR3 length is 14 residues. CDR3 loop: CASSYSQGGYGYTF. The CDR3, as DNA: TGTGCCAGCAGTTACTCGCAGGGGGGCTATGGCTACACCTTC.

The gene calls are TRBV5-1 and TRBJ1-4; weak D call: TRBD1 (5 bases). Germline lookup yields CDR1 SGHRS and CDR2 YFSETQ. The CDR3 length is 15 residues. V was pared by 0 bases and J by 8 bases, with 14 bases between. This chain's CDR3 is CASSLGGGRLEKLFF. As DNA, the CDR3 is TGCGCCAGCAGCTTGGGGGGGGGACGACTGGAAAAACTGTTTTTT.

V gene TRBV7-6 combines with J gene TRBJ2-2, with 12 bases matching TRBD2. The CDR3 covers 16 residues. Losses at the gene ends were 4 bases for V and 3 bases for J; bases not matched to a gene: 3. The germline CDR1 and CDR2 sequences are SGHVS and FNYEAQ. CDR3 coding DNA: TGTGCCAGCAGCTCCGGACTAGCGGGACACACCGGGGAGCTGTTTTTT. This gives the protein CASSSGLAGHTGELFF.

This chain links TRBV7-9 with TRBJ2-7, with D possibly matching TRBD2 (5 bases). V gave up 3 bases and J gave up 6 bases, with 9 bases separating them. Germline values: CDR1 SEHNR, CDR2 FQNEAQ (reference sequence). The CDR3 is 12 residues long. CDR3 nucleotide sequence: TGTGCCAGCAGCTTGGGAGTGACCGAGCAGTACTTC. Encoded protein: CASSLGVTEQYF.

This chain connects TRBV18 to TRBJ1-1; a weak D match, TRBD1 (5 bases). Trimming cost V 3 bases and J 4 bases, with 12 bases left between them. Looked up from germline, CDR1 is KGHSH and CDR2 is LQKENI. The CDR3 extends over 14 amino acids. This CDR3 is CASSPDMGGTEAFF. CDR3 DNA sequence: TGTGCCAGCTCACCGGACATGGGAGGCACTGAAGCTTTCTTT.

Comment on this clone: Its ends do not fully match the called genes, so a read error is possible. This chain links TRBV7-3 with TRBJ2-2; 8 nucleotides match TRBD1. The CDR3 totals 16 residues. Germline V CDR1 and CDR2: SGHTA, FQGTGA. CDR3 loop: CASSQKGQGNTGELFF. The CDR3 DNA reads as TGCGCCAGCAGCCAAAAAGGACAGGGTAACACCGGGGAGCTGTTTTTT.

The chain carries TRBV27 and TRBJ2-1; 12 positions agree with TRBD2. This CDR3 region has 18 residues. V trimming: 1 base; J trimming: 4 bases; junction bases outside the gene matches: 8. CDR1 and CDR2 from the germline V gene are MNHEY and SMNVEV (reference sequence). The chain's CDR3 is CASSLFFLTSGGYNEQFF. The CDR3 DNA sequence: TGTGCCAGCAGTTTATTTTTCTTGACTAGCGGGGGATACAATGAGCAGTTCTTC.

V usage is TRBV9 and J usage is TRBJ1-3, with 9 nucleotides matching TRBD1. CDR1 is SGDLS and CDR2 is YYNGEE in the germline V gene. Trimming took 4 bases from V and 3 from J; bases not matched to a gene: 8. The CDR3 is 16 residues long. CDR3 sequence reads: CASSKWTGVFGNTIYF. The CDR3 DNA sequence: TGTGCCAGCAGCAAATGGACAGGGGTTTTTGGAAACACCATATATTTT.

The chain is built from TRBV4-3 and TRBJ2-3; tentative D call: TRBD2 (6 bases). Trimming left V 3 bases short and J 5 bases short, with 15 bases between. The germline V gene has CDR1 LGHNA and CDR2 YSLEER. The CDR3 is 15 amino acids. CDR3: CASSQEAGPEDTQYF. The CDR3 DNA is TGCGCCAGCAGCCAGGAAGCGGGCCCAGAAGATACGCAGTATTTT.

This chain uses TRBV19 with TRBJ1-2, with 7 nucleotides matching TRBD1. The CDR3 covers 14 residues. V shed 9 bases, J shed 4 bases, and the junction held 11 bases outside the gene matches. Looked up from germline, CDR1 is LNHDA and CDR2 is SQIVND (reference sequence). This CDR3 reads CASQPGQTLYGYTF. The CDR3 DNA reads as TGTGCCAGCCAGCCGGGACAGACTCTCTATGGCTACACCTTC.

This sequence joins TRBV6-1 and TRBJ1-1; D is uncertain. CDR3 length: 13 residues. The V gene's germline CDR1 is MNHNS and CDR2 SASEGT. V was clipped by 3 bases and J by 8 bases, with 13 bases between them. CDR3 nucleotide sequence: TGTGCCAGCAGTGACAGACGAGCAGCGGAAGCTTTCTTT. Protein: CASSDRRAAEAFF.

The chain is built from TRBV5-6 and TRBJ1-1; weak D call: TRBD1 (6 bases). This CDR3 has 13 residues. Germline V lookup: CDR1 SGHDT, CDR2 YYEEEE. With 1 base removed from V and 5 bases from J, the gap between germline ends came to 9 bases. The CDR3 nucleotides are TGTGCCAGCAGCTTGCCCCAGGGGACTGAAGCTTTCTTT. Translating gives CASSLPQGTEAFF.

The V call is TRBV11-2, the J call TRBJ2-5; 9 bases match TRBD2. The germline V gene has CDR1 SGHAT and CDR2 FQNNGV. This CDR3 region has 15 residues. Trimming at V came to 5 bases and at J to 4 bases, leaving 8 bases not matched to a gene. Here the CDR3 reads CASSSGGPSAETQYF. DNA for the CDR3: TGTGCCAGCAGCAGCGGGGGGCCGTCCGCAGAGACCCAGTACTTC.

This clone was counted between two and nine times. The chain is built from TRBV6-5 and TRBJ2-3, with TRBD2 identical over 9 bases. V lost 5 bases to trimming and J lost 2 bases; unmatched junction nucleotides: 5. The CDR3 has 15 residues. Germline V CDR1 and CDR2: MNHEY, SVGAGI. The CDR3 is CASSNSGGPTDTQYF. The DNA of the CDR3 is TGTGCCAGCAGTAACAGCGGGGGGCCCACAGATACGCAGTATTTT.

The J gene is TRBJ2-3, the V gene TRBV4-1, with a tentative D call TRBD1 (5 bases). The CDR3 extends over 14 amino acids. Trimming cost V 6 bases and J 0 bases, with 10 bases left between them. Germline CDR1 reads MGHRA; CDR2 reads YSYEKL. CDR3 loop: CASSLQASTDTQYF. In DNA form, the CDR3 reads TGCGCCAGCAGTTTACAGGCAAGCACAGATACGCAGTATTTT.

The chain couples TRBV6-1 to TRBJ2-3; unclear D gene. Trimming stripped 2 bases from V and 7 bases from J, with 22 bases between. Germline V gene lookup returns CDR1 MNHNS and CDR2 SASEGT. The CDR3 contains 17 residues. CDR3 in DNA: TGTGCCAGCAGTGAAATAGGAGAAGCGCGCCCGAGGAATACGCAGTATTTT. Its translation: CASSEIGEARPRNTQYF.

The genes are TRBV6-6 and TRBJ1-6; TRBD1 matches 8 bases. The trim removed 6 bases at V and 9 bases at J, leaving 7 bases unmatched. Per the germline V gene, CDR1 is MNHNY and CDR2 is SVGAGI (reference sequence). The length of the CDR3 is 14 residues. The CDR3 DNA sequence: TGTGCCAGCAGCCCTACAGGGGGGAGTTCACCCCTCCACTTT. It encodes CASSPTGGSSPLHF.